The sequence of this T cell receptor (beta chain) was determined in a study of control samples from healthy donors and cancer patients. The germline gives CDR1 MDHEN, CDR2 SYDVKM. This CDR3 comprises 13 residues. V dropped 6 bases and J dropped 12; count of bases not matched to a gene: 8. Assay: immunoSEQ multiplex PCR; the TCRdb copy retains only in-frame clones and omits some. Of approximately 160,000 clones listed, 90% to 95% are singletons. The chain carries TRBV28 and TRBJ1-4; TRBD1 agrees at 9 bases. This TCR derives from a woman between 18 and 30 years old in good health. The material sequenced was blood. The CDR3 coding sequence is TGTGCCAGCAGGCCGGGACAGGGCTTGGAACTGTTTTTT. Protein: CASRPGQGLELFF.